The present T cell receptor beta chain was sequenced within a study of blood T cells in healthy people across ages. Overall study context: Template switching caught about one barcoded beta molecule for each two T cells. Notes on the study in general: Investigators treated diversity estimates from one million T cells as underestimates.

Combining a sample-barcoded 5' primer with a J-beta primer mix, a second PCR ran for roughly 6 to 12 cycles. Using its own MiXCR run on the 5' RACE reads, TCRdb lists one record per CDR3 protein. The sample shows some 1,800,000 distinct CDR3 sequences, about two fifths of them seen only once. Worth noting for this clonotype: Its antigen is undetermined.

The sequencing input was blood. The clonotype was recovered from a human donor in good health.

The CDR3 sequence is CASSELAGGETQYF. The CDR3 bases are TGTGCCAGCAGCGAGCTAGCGGGGGGGGAGACCCAGTACTTC. This chain links TRBV6-5 with TRBJ2-5, with TRBD2 matching 12 bases. The CDR3 spans 14 residues. Germline CDR1 and CDR2: MNHEY and SVGAGI. V lost 6 bases, J lost 5 bases, and 4 bases stayed unmatched.